Each of the 19 T cell receptor beta chains below was sequenced from the same sample in a study of OX40 agonist ivuxolimab in advanced cancers. The data were produced by immunoSEQ multiplex PCR, yet TCRdb's version contains in-frame clones alone and is incomplete. Here the sample spans 100,000 to 130,000 clones, around 93% being singletons. The specimen was CD4+ or CD8+ T cells sorted from blood, collected in a trial of the OX40 agonist ivuxolimab. The receptors stem from an adult with an advanced solid tumor such as melanoma, head and neck, liver or kidney cancer.

The V call is TRBV6-1, the J call TRBJ1-4; D remains ambiguous. Between the trimmed V and J ends, which lost 2 bases and 3 bases, there was a span of 7 bases. Germline CDR1 is MNHNS and CDR2 is SASEGT. This CDR3 comprises 14 residues. This CDR3 reads CASSERGANEKLFF. The CDR3 region has the DNA TGTGCCAGCAGTGAACGGGGTGCTAATGAAAAACTGTTTTTT.

The rearrangement links TRBV19 to TRBJ2-1; 16 bases align to TRBD2. This CDR3 region has 16 residues. V shed 5 bases and J 7 bases; nucleotides not matched to a gene: 5. Looked up from germline, CDR1 is LNHDA and CDR2 is SQIVND (reference sequence). The CDR3 DNA follows: TGTGCCAGTAGTTCCCCGGGACTAGCGGGAGGGAATGAGCAGTTCTTC. Its protein is CASSSPGLAGGNEQFF.

The chain uses TRBV4-1 and TRBJ2-2; 12 nucleotides match TRBD2. The CDR3 spans 17 residues. Per germline, CDR1 MGHRA and CDR2 YSYEKL. V trimming: 3 bases; J trimming: 7 bases; junction bases outside the gene matches: 9. CDR3 sequence (DNA): TGCGCCAGCAGCCAGGCCCGACTAGCGGGAGAAGTCGGGGAGCTGTTTTTT. It is translated as CASSQARLAGEVGELFF.

The CDR3 DNA sequence: TGTGCCAGCAGCTTAGTTCCTGAGGCCTACGAGCAGTACTTC. Translated, it gives CASSLVPEAYEQYF. This rearrangement joins TRBV7-6 to TRBJ2-7; D is unresolved. The V end was cut by 1 base, the J end by 2 bases, with 9 bases between. This CDR3 has 14 residues. Germline V gene lookup returns CDR1 SGHVS and CDR2 FNYEAQ.

The rearrangement joins TRBV7-9 to TRBJ2-7; D is unresolved. CDR3 length equals 15 residues. V was trimmed by 2 bases and J by 2 bases, leaving 13 bases between them. CDR1 and CDR2 from the germline V gene are SEHNR and FQNEAQ (reference sequence). CDR3 in amino acids: CASSLISTGAYEQYF. For the CDR3, the DNA is TGTGCCAGCAGCTTAATCTCAACGGGTGCCTACGAGCAGTACTTC.

This chain joins TRBV28 and TRBJ1-2; TRBD1 might be the D (5 bases). The V and J ends lost 3 bases and 1 base respectively, with 12 bases between them. Germline values: CDR1 MDHEN, CDR2 SYDVKM. This CDR3 is built from 15 residues. CDR3: CASSLGGLYNYGYTF. CDR3 sequence (DNA): TGTGCCAGCAGTTTGGGGGGACTTTATAACTATGGCTACACCTTC.

This clone came up once. This sequence joins TRBV5-1 and TRBJ1-2, with 7 bases matching TRBD1. CDR3 length: 15 amino acids. The germline V gene encodes CDR1 SGHRS and CDR2 YFSETQ. V was pared by 4 bases and J by 4 bases, with 10 bases of the junction left unmatched. CDR3 nucleotides: TGCGCCAGCAGCCTTGAAGTCACAGGGGTCTATGGCTACACCTTC. Translated: CASSLEVTGVYGYTF.

The chain recombines TRBV6-1 with TRBJ1-2; the match to TRBD1 covers 9 bases. Germline lookup yields CDR1 MNHNS and CDR2 SASEGT. CDR3 length equals 13 residues. V gave up 5 bases and J gave up 7 bases; unmatched junction bases: 5. The CDR3 spells CASSLQGALGYTF. The CDR3 nucleotides read TGTGCCAGCAGTTTACAGGGGGCGCTTGGCTACACCTTC.

This clone was seen only a few times. The same CDR3 also results from other DNA sequences found in this sample. This chain links TRBV2 with TRBJ1-2; D gene ambiguous. In germline, CDR1 is SNHLY, CDR2 FYNNEI. The V gene lost 6 bases and the J gene lost 4 bases, with 12 bases spanning the gap. This CDR3 region has 13 residues. The CDR3 loop is CASSVDGIYGYTF. In DNA form, the CDR3 reads TGTGCCAGCAGCGTCGACGGAATCTATGGCTACACCTTC.

The chain carries TRBV7-9 and TRBJ2-7; D remains unclear. Germline V lookup: CDR1 SEHNR, CDR2 FQNEAQ (reference sequence). The V end lost 5 bases, the J end lost 1 base, and 9 bases lay between the germline ends. CDR3 size: 13 residues. The CDR3 nucleotides are TGTGCCAGCAGCGTCGCGCTTTCCTACGAGCAGTACTTC. Encoded protein: CASSVALSYEQYF. Based on the CDR3 plus reference TRBV7-9 and TRBJ2-7, the full variable domain is DTGVSQNPRHKITKRGQNVTFRCDPISEHNRLYWYRQTLGQGPEFLTYFQNEAQLEKSRLLSDRFSAERPKGSFSTLEIQRTEQGDSAMYLCASSVALSYEQYFGPGTRLTVT.

The V gene is TRBV6-1, the J gene TRBJ2-1; 11 bases align to TRBD2. The junction had 9 bases not matched to a gene; V was cut back by 7 bases and J by 7 bases. CDR1 is MNHNS, CDR2 SASEGT, per germline. CDR3 size: 15 residues. The DNA for the CDR3 is TGTGCCAGCAACCAACTAGCGGGAGTGAGGAATGAGCAGTTCTTC. The encoded protein is CASNQLAGVRNEQFF.

Only one count was recorded for this clone. The chain is built from TRBV9 and TRBJ1-1; D remains ambiguous. The CDR3 length is 14 residues. V lost 0 bases, J lost 4 bases, and 10 bases lay in between. CDR1 and CDR2 from the germline V gene are SGDLS and YYNGEE. For the CDR3, the DNA is TGTGCCAGCAGCGTAGGCAGGTCGGGCACTGAAGCTTTCTTT. As protein: CASSVGRSGTEAFF.

The chain has TRBV13 and TRBJ1-2; tentative D call: TRBD1 (5 bases). Trimming left V 1 base short and J 0 bases short, with 9 bases between. Germline lookup yields CDR1 PRHDT and CDR2 FYEKMQ (reference sequence). This CDR3 comprises 15 residues. This CDR3 reads CASSLEGRANYGYTF. The CDR3 DNA follows: TGTGCCAGCAGCTTAGAGGGGCGAGCTAACTATGGCTACACCTTC.

The chain carries TRBV7-9 and TRBJ1-1, with D possibly being TRBD1 (5 bases). The CDR3 has 12 residues. Germline values: CDR1 SEHNR, CDR2 FQNEAQ (reference sequence). V dropped 6 bases and J dropped 6 bases, with 11 bases sitting between them. The DNA for the CDR3 is TGTGCCAGCAGAACGGCGGGGGCTGAAGCTTTCTTT. As protein: CASRTAGAEAFF.

The rearrangement links TRBV6-5 to TRBJ2-2; 9 nucleotides align to TRBD1. Germline values: CDR1 MNHEY, CDR2 SVGAGI. V shed 6 bases and J 3 bases; nucleotides not matched to a gene: 2. The CDR3 contains 14 residues. CDR3 residues: CASRRQGDTGELFF. As DNA, the CDR3 is TGTGCCAGCAGACGACAGGGGGACACCGGGGAGCTGTTTTTT.

The rearrangement links TRBV5-6 to TRBJ1-4, with D possibly matching TRBD1 (5 bases). The germline gives CDR1 SGHDT, CDR2 YYEEEE. V gave up 4 bases and J gave up 10 bases, with 17 bases separating them. The CDR3 loop spans 14 amino acids. CDR3 bases: TGTGCCAGCAGCCCCTGGGGCGGCATAGGAAAACTGTTTTTT. This codes for CASSPWGGIGKLFF.

V is TRBV11-2 and J is TRBJ2-3; D unclear. The CDR3 length is 16 residues. V lost 5 bases and J 0 bases, leaving 15 bases between the germline ends. Germline CDR1 reads SGHAT; CDR2 reads FQNNGV. The CDR3: CASSLYFSLSTDTQYF. The DNA for the CDR3 is TGTGCCAGCAGCCTTTACTTTTCACTTAGCACAGATACGCAGTATTTT.

The V call is TRBV11-3, the J call TRBJ1-2; the D gene is possibly TRBD1 (5 bases). Trimming took 4 bases from V and 2 from J, leaving 14 bases between them. In germline, CDR1 is SGHNT, CDR2 YENEEA. The length of the CDR3 is 15 residues. CDR3 protein: CASSSRGRANYGYTF. CDR3 in DNA: TGTGCCAGCAGCTCGCGGGGCAGGGCGAACTATGGCTACACCTTC.

This clone is a singleton in its sample. This rearrangement joins TRBV5-1 to TRBJ2-7; D gene uncertain. Trimming took off 0 bases at V and 2 bases at J, with 12 bases between the two ends. The CDR3 runs 15 residues. The germline V gene has CDR1 SGHRS and CDR2 YFSETQ. The CDR3 region is CASSLAGGEAYEQYF. CDR3 nucleotide sequence: TGCGCCAGCAGCTTGGCCGGCGGTGAGGCCTACGAGCAGTACTTC.